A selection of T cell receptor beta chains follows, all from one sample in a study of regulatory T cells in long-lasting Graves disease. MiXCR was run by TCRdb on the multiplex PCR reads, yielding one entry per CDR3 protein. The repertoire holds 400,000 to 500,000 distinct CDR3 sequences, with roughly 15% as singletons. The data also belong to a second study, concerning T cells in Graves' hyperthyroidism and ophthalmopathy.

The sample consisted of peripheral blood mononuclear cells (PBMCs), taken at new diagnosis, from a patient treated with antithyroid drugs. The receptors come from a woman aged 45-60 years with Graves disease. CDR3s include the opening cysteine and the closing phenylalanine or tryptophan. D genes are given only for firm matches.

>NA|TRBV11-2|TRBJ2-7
CASSLEYGLENEQYF
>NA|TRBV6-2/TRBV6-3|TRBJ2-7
CASSTTAGVSYEQYF
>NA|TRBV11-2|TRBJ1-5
CASSLGSGSGNQPQHF
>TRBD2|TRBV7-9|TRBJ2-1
CASSLVGLAVSYNEQFF
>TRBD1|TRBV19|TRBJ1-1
CASNLGQGASGNTEAFF
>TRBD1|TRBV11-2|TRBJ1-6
CASSLLGTGTSPLHF
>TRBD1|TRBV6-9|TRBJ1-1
CASSYLTGAKGEAFF
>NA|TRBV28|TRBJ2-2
CASVGSNTGELFF
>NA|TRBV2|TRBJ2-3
CASGGDPDTQYF
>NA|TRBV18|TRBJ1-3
CASSPVESSGNTIYF
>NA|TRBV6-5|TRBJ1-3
CASSYAGDGGNTIYF
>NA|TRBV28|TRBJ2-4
CASSRTLIDQYF
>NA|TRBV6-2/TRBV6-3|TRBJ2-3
CASSYSNRDFRDTQYF
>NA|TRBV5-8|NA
CASSQRELFF
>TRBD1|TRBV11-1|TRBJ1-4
CASSQGTAKGEKLFF
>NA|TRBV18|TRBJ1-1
CASSPSRQGVTEAFF
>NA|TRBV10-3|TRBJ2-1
CAISVRETNYNEQFF
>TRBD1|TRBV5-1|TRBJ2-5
CASSPGQAQETQYF
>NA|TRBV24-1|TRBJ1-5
CATYAPRGSNQPQHF
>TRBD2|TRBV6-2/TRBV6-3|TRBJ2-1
CASSEVAGVSYNEQFF
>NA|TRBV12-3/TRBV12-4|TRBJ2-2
CASNRPDSIAGELFF
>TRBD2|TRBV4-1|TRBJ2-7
CASSQPTSGSVVFYEQYF
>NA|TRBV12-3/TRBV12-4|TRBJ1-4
CASSTSGQLNEKLFF
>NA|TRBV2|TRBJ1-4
CASSDVGQRKLFF
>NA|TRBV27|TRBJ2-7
CASSFWGSYEQYF
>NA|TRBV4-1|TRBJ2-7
CASSQEVGESETYEQYF
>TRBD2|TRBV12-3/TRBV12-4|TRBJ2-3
CASSLTGLAGGLPDTQYF
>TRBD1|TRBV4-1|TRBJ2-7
CASSQGTGNYEQYF
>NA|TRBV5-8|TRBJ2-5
CASSLPGEETQYF
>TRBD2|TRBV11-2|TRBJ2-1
CASSSSVGTRNNEQFF
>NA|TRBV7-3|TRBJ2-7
CASSLNGLGEQYF
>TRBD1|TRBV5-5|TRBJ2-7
CASIPGTGVFYEQYF
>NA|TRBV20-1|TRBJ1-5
CSARQGNNQPQHF
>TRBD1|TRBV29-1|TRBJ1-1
CSVERATGGTEAFF
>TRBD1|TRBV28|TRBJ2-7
CASSESGQGVREQYF
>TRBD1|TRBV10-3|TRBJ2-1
CAISGDRGRGGYNEQFF
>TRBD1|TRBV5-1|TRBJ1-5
CASSLGQGVSQPQHF
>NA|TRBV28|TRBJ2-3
CASMGESGGTQYF
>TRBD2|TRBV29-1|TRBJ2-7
CSVGLGGNEQYF
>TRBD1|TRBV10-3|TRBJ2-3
CAISGRQGSGTDTQYF
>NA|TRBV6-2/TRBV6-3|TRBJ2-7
CASRPTGFEQYF
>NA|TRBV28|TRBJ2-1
CASSLGGAEQFF
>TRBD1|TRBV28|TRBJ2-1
CASSLTGERYNEQFF